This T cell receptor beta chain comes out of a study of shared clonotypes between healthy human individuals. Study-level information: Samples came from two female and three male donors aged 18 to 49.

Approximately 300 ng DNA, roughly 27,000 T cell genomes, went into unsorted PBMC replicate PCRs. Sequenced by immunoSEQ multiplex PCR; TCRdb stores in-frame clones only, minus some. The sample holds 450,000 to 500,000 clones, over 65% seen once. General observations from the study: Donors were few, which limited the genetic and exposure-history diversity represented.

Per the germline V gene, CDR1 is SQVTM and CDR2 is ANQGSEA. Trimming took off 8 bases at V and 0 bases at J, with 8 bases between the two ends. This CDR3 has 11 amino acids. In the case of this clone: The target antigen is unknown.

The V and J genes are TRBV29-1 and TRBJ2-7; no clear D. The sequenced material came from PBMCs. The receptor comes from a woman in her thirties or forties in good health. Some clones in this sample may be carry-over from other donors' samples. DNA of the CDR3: TGCAGCATCAGAAGCTCCTACGAGCAGTACTTC. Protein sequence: CSIRSSYEQYF.